The 18 T cell receptor beta chains reported below all come from one sample, sequenced in a study of T cell responses to AZD1222 COVID-19 vaccine (dated by TCRdb to 2020 to 2022). Libraries came from the immunoSEQ multiplex PCR assay. TCRdb's version of the immuneACCESS table is confined to in-frame rearrangements and falls short of the full clone set. An unresolved V gene accounts for under half of the shortfall where checked; the remainder is of unknown origin. The sample table shows some 180,000 clones, and 85% to 95% are seen once. The ten largest clones capture 1% to 1.5% of the sample. The intended sense of this specimen's time point label: baseline before first vaccination. The source material was peripheral blood, sampled on day 0 of AZD1222 vaccination. These receptors originate from an adult in good health.

The chain combines TRBV5-6 with TRBJ1-2; perhaps TRBD1 as D (6 bases). Trimming stripped 4 bases from V and 6 bases from J, with 16 bases between. This CDR3 has 14 amino acids. Germline V CDR1 and CDR2: SGHDT, YYEEEE. CDR3 loop: CASSRPDGGNGYTF. CDR3 nucleotides: TGTGCCAGCAGCCGACCTGACGGGGGCAATGGCTACACCTTC.

This chain uses TRBV7-6 with TRBJ1-3; TRBD1 matches 7 bases. Germline CDR1 SGHVS, CDR2 FNYEAQ. Losses at the gene ends were 0 bases for V and 2 bases for J; bases not matched to a gene: 4. The CDR3 totals 16 residues. The CDR3 DNA reads TGTGCCAGCAGCTTAGCCGGGCAGGGGGCTGGAAACACCATATATTTT. This sequence encodes CASSLAGQGAGNTIYF.

The gene calls are TRBV5-1 and TRBJ1-5, with a weak D call TRBD1 (5 bases). Between the trimmed V and J ends, which lost 0 bases and 4 bases, there was a span of 14 bases. The germline CDR1 and CDR2 sequences are SGHRS and YFSETQ. The CDR3 totals 16 residues. CDR3 protein: CASSLGGGTGNQPQHF. CDR3 in DNA: TGCGCCAGCAGCTTGGGGGGCGGAACGGGGAATCAGCCCCAGCATTTT. The whole variable domain, filled in from reference TRBV5-1 and TRBJ1-5, reads KAGVTQTPRYLIKTRGQQVTLSCSPISGHRSVSWYQQTPGQGLQFLFEYFSETQRNKGNFPGRFSGRQFSNSRSEMNVSTLELGDSALYLCASSLGGGTGNQPQHFGDGTRLSIL.

The V call is TRBV19, the J call TRBJ1-4; D is undetermined. Looked up from germline, CDR1 is LNHDA and CDR2 is SQIVND (reference sequence). The CDR3 has 15 residues. Trimming pared 2 bases from V and 0 bases from J, leaving 7 bases between. CDR3 coding DNA: TGTGCCAGTAGTATAACGGCCGCAACTAATGAAAAACTGTTTTTT. It codes for CASSITAATNEKLFF.

The rearrangement links TRBV6-5 to TRBJ1-2; D perhaps matches TRBD1 (5 bases). This CDR3 has 12 amino acids. Trimming took 7 bases from V and 4 from J, leaving 10 bases between them. CDR1 and CDR2 (germline): MNHEY, SVGAGI. The DNA for the CDR3 is TGTGCCAGCATTGGGACCCGCTATGGCTACACCTTC. The encoded protein is CASIGTRYGYTF.

V usage is TRBV2 and J usage is TRBJ1-2, with TRBD1 as a possible D gene (5 bases). The CDR3 extends over 13 amino acids. The ends were cut back, 3 bases at V and 4 bases at J, with 9 bases in the middle. Germline assignment: CDR1 SNHLY and CDR2 FYNNEI. In nucleotides, the CDR3 is TGTGCCAGCAGTGAGACAGCCATCTATGGCTACACCTTC. Translating gives CASSETAIYGYTF.

The chain combines TRBV7-9 with TRBJ2-1, with 7 bases lining up with TRBD1. The junction had 6 bases not matched to a gene; V was cut back by 10 bases and J by 9 bases. There are 11 residues in the CDR3. The germline CDR1 and CDR2 sequences are SEHNR and FQNEAQ (reference sequence). For the CDR3, the DNA is TGTGCCATAACAGGGGTTGCTGAGCAGTTCTTC. It translates to CAITGVAEQFF.

The chain employs TRBV6-5 and TRBJ1-2; maybe TRBD1 (5 bases). The CDR3 has 13 amino acids. Germline V CDR1 and CDR2: MNHEY, SVGAGI. The CDR3 DNA follows: TGTGCTACAGGACCGACACCTAACTATGGCTACACCTTC. Residues: CATGPTPNYGYTF.

The chain uses TRBV4-2 and TRBJ1-1; tentatively, D is TRBD1 (5 bases). CDR1 LGHNA and CDR2 YNFKEQ come from the germline V gene. With 3 bases removed from V and 0 bases from J, the gap between germline ends came to 8 bases. This CDR3 region has 14 residues. DNA for the CDR3: TGTGCCAGCAGCCAGGTGGGGCTGAACACTGAAGCTTTCTTT. This gives the protein CASSQVGLNTEAFF.

This chain uses TRBV6-5 with TRBJ1-2, with D hard to call. Germline V gene sequence: CDR1 MNHEY, CDR2 SVGAGI. The V and J ends lost 5 bases and 7 bases respectively, with 5 bases between them. The CDR3 totals 10 residues. The CDR3 DNA reads as TGTGCCAGCAGTCCGTTTGGCTACACCTTC. Encoded protein: CASSPFGYTF.

The CDR3 is CSVEVGGNDQPQHF. DNA for the CDR3: TGCAGCGTTGAAGTGGGGGGAAATGATCAGCCCCAGCATTTT. J is TRBJ1-5 and V is TRBV29-1; perhaps TRBD1 as D (5 bases). The germline V gene encodes CDR1 SQVTM and CDR2 ANQGSEA. V was trimmed by 1 base and J by 5 bases, leaving 12 bases between them. This CDR3 is built from 14 residues.

The chain carries TRBV18 and TRBJ1-4; D remains unclear. V lost 6 bases and J lost 7, with 15 bases in between. The germline V gene has CDR1 KGHSH and CDR2 LQKENI. The CDR3 runs to 14 residues. For the CDR3, the DNA is TGTGCCAGCTCGCCGCCCTCGGGGATTGAAAAACTGTTTTTT. Its protein product is CASSPPSGIEKLFF.

The gene calls are TRBV6-2 or TRBV6-3 and TRBJ1-6, with a possible D match to TRBD1 (5 bases). Germline V CDR1 and CDR2: MNHEY, SVGEGT. The V end was cut by 2 bases, the J end by 6 bases, with 11 bases between. The CDR3 covers 15 residues. Written as DNA, the CDR3 is TGTGCCAGCAGTTACCGCAGGGCCACTAATTCACCCCTCCACTTT. Translating gives CASSYRRATNSPLHF.

CDR3 residues: CASSYNGWEKLFF. As DNA, the CDR3 is TGTGCCAGCAGTTACAATGGGTGGGAAAAACTGTTTTTT. The chain carries TRBV6-5 and TRBJ1-4, with D unresolved. With 2 bases removed from V and 8 bases from J, the gap between germline ends came to 9 bases. Looked up from germline, CDR1 is MNHEY and CDR2 is SVGAGI. CDR3 size: 13 residues.

V is TRBV6-5 and J is TRBJ2-3; D is unresolved. The CDR3 spans 14 residues. The V and J ends lost 8 bases and 0 bases respectively, with 12 bases between them. Germline-derived CDR1 and CDR2 are MNHEY and SVGAGI. The CDR3 DNA is TGTGCCAGCCGGATTGGGTTTAGCACAGATACGCAGTATTTT. Its translation: CASRIGFSTDTQYF.

This clone was seen a single time. The CDR3 reads CASSEGVNTEAFF. CDR3 coding DNA: TGTGCCAGCAGTGAAGGGGTGAACACTGAAGCTTTCTTT. The rearrangement uses TRBV6-1 and TRBJ1-1, with unresolved D. Germline V lookup: CDR1 MNHNS, CDR2 SASEGT. V was pared by 1 base and J by 0 bases, with 3 bases between. This CDR3 has 13 amino acids.

V usage is TRBV7-2 and J usage is TRBJ2-7; D is tentatively TRBD1 or TRBD2 (5 bases each). V dropped 5 bases and J dropped 0 bases, with 14 bases sitting between them. This CDR3 has 15 residues. CDR1 and CDR2 from the germline V gene are SGHTA and FQGNSA. The CDR3 here is CASSQGGLPSYEQYF. For the CDR3, the DNA is TGTGCCAGCAGCCAGGGTGGACTCCCCTCCTACGAGCAGTACTTC. Full variable domain (remainder filled in from reference TRBV7-2 and TRBJ2-7): GAGVSQSPSNKVTEKGKDVELRCDPISGHTALYWYRQSLGQGLEFLIYFQGNSAPDKSGLPSDRFSAERTGGSVSTLTIQRTQQEDSAVYLCASSQGGLPSYEQYFGPGTRLTVT.

The chain carries TRBV5-1 and TRBJ2-7; D might be TRBD2 (6 bases). This CDR3 is built from 16 residues. V lost 3 bases and J 5 bases, leaving 21 bases between the germline ends. Germline CDR1 is SGHRS and CDR2 is YFSETQ. Here the CDR3 reads CASSSRRGKAAHEQYF. CDR3 coding DNA: TGCGCCAGCAGCTCGAGGAGGGGAAAGGCCGCCCACGAGCAGTACTTC.